Listed here are 8 T cell receptor beta chains from one sample, sequenced in a study of PD-1 blockade in mismatch repair-deficient tumors. Assay used: immunoSEQ multiplex PCR; TCRdb lists only in-frame clones, some missing. Of about 51,000 clones in the sample, roughly 75% were seen once. The material sequenced was peripheral blood, taken 4 weeks after starting pembrolizumab. These receptors originate from an adult with mismatch repair-deficient cancer.

The chain joins TRBV11-3 to TRBJ1-1; no clear D. Trimming took off 4 bases at V and 0 bases at J, with 6 bases between the two ends. The germline V gene encodes CDR1 SGHNT and CDR2 YENEEA. CDR3 length: 13 residues. The CDR3 spells CASSYSLNTEAFF. The CDR3 coding sequence is TGTGCCAGCAGCTACAGTTTGAACACTGAAGCTTTCTTT.

The chain is built from TRBV5-4 and TRBJ2-7, with 7 bases matching TRBD2. Trimming removed 4 bases from V and 2 bases from J; junction bases left unmatched: 6. Germline-derived CDR1 and CDR2 are SGHNT and YYREEE (reference sequence). This CDR3 is 14 amino acids long. The CDR3 loop is CASSRGGPPYEQYF. The CDR3 DNA is TGTGCCAGCAGCCGGGGAGGGCCTCCCTACGAGCAGTACTTC.

This clone was seen a few times. The chain links TRBV7-9 to TRBJ2-1, with D maybe TRBD2 (6 bases). This CDR3 comprises 14 residues. Deletions cut 1 base from V and 6 bases from J, with 10 bases between. The germline CDR1 and CDR2 sequences are SEHNR and FQNEAQ (reference sequence). The CDR3 region is CASSLVPGGNEQFF. CDR3 nucleotides: TGTGCCAGCAGCTTAGTCCCCGGGGGCAATGAGCAGTTCTTC.

V usage is TRBV6-5 and J usage is TRBJ2-2; 9 nucleotides align to TRBD1. CDR1 MNHEY and CDR2 SVGAGI come from the germline V gene. V gave up 7 bases and J gave up 4 bases; unmatched junction bases: 4. This CDR3 region has 14 residues. This chain's CDR3 is CASTGTGITGELFF. The CDR3 nucleotides are TGTGCCAGCACCGGGACAGGGATCACCGGGGAGCTGTTTTTT.

J is TRBJ1-3 and V is TRBV9, with 8 bases matching TRBD1. In germline, CDR1 is SGDLS, CDR2 YYNGEE. There are 15 residues in the CDR3. Germline trimming cut 4 bases from V and 1 base from J; bases unmatched to any gene: 4. In DNA, the CDR3 is TGTGCCAGCAGCCCGGACAGGGCTTCTGGAAACACCATATATTTT. Translating it yields CASSPDRASGNTIYF.

This clone has only a few counts. The chain uses TRBV19 and TRBJ2-3; D perhaps matches TRBD2 (6 bases). CDR1 and CDR2 (germline): LNHDA, SQIVND (reference sequence). The CDR3 runs to 14 residues. Trimming pared 5 bases from V and 6 bases from J, leaving 15 bases between. CDR3 DNA: TGTGCCAGTAGTCCCCCGGGGGTCCCCGATACGCAGTATTTT. Protein: CASSPPGVPDTQYF.

This clone appeared a few times. This rearrangement joins TRBV4-1 to TRBJ1-4; 7 bases fit TRBD1. This CDR3 contains 17 residues. The germline V gene has CDR1 MGHRA and CDR2 YSYEKL. V lost 1 base to trimming and J lost 5 bases; unmatched junction nucleotides: 10. CDR3 amino acids: CASSQALTNRGNEKLFF. The CDR3 DNA follows: TGCGCCAGCAGCCAAGCCCTAACTAACAGGGGCAATGAAAAACTGTTTTTT.

This clone occurred once. This rearrangement joins TRBV18 to TRBJ1-2; TRBD1 is a possible D gene (5 bases). The germline V gene has CDR1 KGHSH and CDR2 LQKENI. This CDR3 region has 14 residues. With 2 bases removed from V and 2 bases from J, the gap between germline ends came to 9 bases. The CDR3 DNA sequence: TGTGCCAGCTCACCAGGGGGTTCCAACTATGGCTACACCTTC. This sequence encodes CASSPGGSNYGYTF.